Below, 10 T cell receptor beta chains from the same sample are listed, as sequenced in a study of spatial heterogeneity in lung cancer. General study points: One measure, the expanded intratumoral alpha and beta TCR count, tracked tumor mutation counts.

Time point in this sample: sample taken at primary tumor resection. TCRdb reprocessed the 5' RACE reads via MiXCR and lists one record per CDR3 protein. The sample lists about 25,000 distinct CDR3 sequences, 8% to 10% occurring once. Their specific antigens are unknown. The input for sequencing was lung tumor tissue, taken at surgery. Every receptor here comes from a male donor with early-stage non-small cell lung cancer.

This clonotype was detected many times. This sequence joins TRBV3-1 and TRBJ1-2; D gene uncertain. Trimming removed 3 bases at V and 0 bases at J, with 11 bases between. Germline V gives CDR1 LGHDT, CDR2 YNNKEL (reference sequence). This CDR3 has 15 amino acids. The CDR3 loop reads CASSHGARTNYGYTF. The CDR3, as DNA: TGTGCCAGCAGCCACGGAGCAAGGACTAACTATGGCTACACCTTC.

This clonotype has at least ten counts. Sequence at one end of the junction differs from germline and may be a read error. This chain uses TRBV6-2 or TRBV6-3 with TRBJ1-1, with TRBD1 matching over 12 bases. Germline V lookup: CDR1 MNHEY, CDR2 SVGEGT. The CDR3 extends over 13 amino acids. The CDR3 sequence: CASTDEGQGASRF. CDR3 in DNA: TGTGCCAGCACCGACGAGGGACAGGGGGCGAGTCGCTTT.

This clonotype occurred many times. This chain connects TRBV10-3 to TRBJ2-7; D is ambiguous. Between the trimmed V and J ends, which lost 2 bases and 5 bases, there was a span of 7 bases. The germline V gene encodes CDR1 ENHRY and CDR2 SYGVKD. This CDR3 is built from 12 residues. CDR3 DNA sequence: TGTGCCATCAGTGAGAGGGTACACGAGCAGTACTTC. This translates into CAISERVHEQYF.

This clonotype was recorded at least ten times. The chain couples TRBV2 to TRBJ2-1; perhaps TRBD1 as D (5 bases). V lost 8 bases, J lost 0 bases, and 11 bases lay in between. CDR1 is SNHLY, CDR2 FYNNEI, per germline. The CDR3 loop spans 14 amino acids. CDR3 sequence: CASGATHSYNEQFF. CDR3 sequence (DNA): TGTGCCAGCGGGGCCACTCACTCCTACAATGAGCAGTTCTTC. Full variable domain (missing parts from reference TRBV2 and TRBJ2-1): EPEVTQTPSHQVTQMGQEVILRCVPISNHLYFYWYRQILGQKVEFLVSFYNNEISEKSEIFDDQFSVERPDGSNFTLKIRSTKLEDSAMYFCASGATHSYNEQFFGPGTRLTVL.

The chain uses TRBV3-1 and TRBJ1-2, with TRBD1 matching over 8 bases. The length of the CDR3 is 15 residues. Germline V gene sequence: CDR1 LGHDT, CDR2 YNNKEL (reference sequence). Trimming cost V 2 bases and J 8 bases; bases outside gene matches: 10. CDR3 in amino acids: CASSQWTPGGLGYTF. The CDR3 DNA follows: TGTGCCAGCAGCCAATGGACGCCAGGGGGCTTAGGCTACACCTTC.

This clonotype has at least ten counts. The chain carries TRBV24-1 and TRBJ2-1; 9 bases line up with TRBD2. Germline CDR1 reads KGHDR; CDR2 reads SFDVKD. Losses at the gene ends were 12 bases for V and 8 bases for J; bases not matched to a gene: 10. The CDR3 has 13 residues. The CDR3: CASAKGLADEQFF. The CDR3 region has the DNA TGTGCCTCCGCGAAGGGACTAGCAGATGAGCAGTTCTTC.

The V call is TRBV10-3, the J call TRBJ1-1, with D uncertain. The CDR3 loop spans 13 amino acids. The V gene's germline CDR1 is ENHRY and CDR2 SYGVKD. V was cut by 4 bases and J by 1 base, with 7 bases left in between. This CDR3 reads CAISARTNTEAFF. The CDR3 DNA is TGTGCCATCAGTGCAAGGACGAACACTGAAGCTTTCTTT.

Ten or more counts support this clonotype. Here the CDR3 reads CASSLETVNSPLHF. As DNA, the CDR3 is TGTGCCAGCAGCTTAGAGACAGTTAATTCACCCCTCCACTTT. The V call is TRBV7-3, the J call TRBJ1-6; possible D gene TRBD1, 5 bases. CDR3 length: 14 amino acids. Looked up from germline, CDR1 is SGHTA and CDR2 is FQGTGA. V lost 2 bases, J lost 6 bases, and 8 bases lay in between.

This clonotype occurred many times. The chain employs TRBV6-4 and TRBJ2-1; tentatively, D is TRBD2 (5 bases). Trimming shortened V by 6 bases and J by 9 bases, and 18 bases separated the two germline ends. Germline V lookup: CDR1 MRHNA, CDR2 SNTAGT. The CDR3 is 14 residues long. CDR3 sequence reads: CASSQVEGRSEQFF. For the CDR3, the DNA is TGTGCCAGCAGCCAAGTAGAGGGTCGTAGTGAGCAGTTCTTC.

Only a few counts were recorded for this clonotype. The gene calls are TRBV10-3 and TRBJ1-5; 7 nucleotides match TRBD1. The CDR3 is made up of 15 amino acids. Trimming removed 7 bases from V and 5 bases from J; junction bases left unmatched: 11. Looked up from germline, CDR1 is ENHRY and CDR2 is SYGVKD. The CDR3 DNA reads TGTGCCATCATGGCTCGACAGGGCTCGGATCAGCCCCAGCATTTT. Translated, it gives CAIMARQGSDQPQHF.